The rows below give T cell receptor beta chains drawn from one sample of a study of T cells in localized non-small cell lung cancer. Profiling relied on immunoSEQ multiplex PCR, and the TCRdb table lists in-frame clones only, not all of them. The sample consists of tens of thousands of clones, approximately 84% of them appearing once. The specimen was peripheral blood, collected before any cancer treatment. The receptors stem from a male donor aged 60 or older with stage III lung adenocarcinoma. Each CDR3 is given with its conserved first and last residue. Each record gives: J gene, clone size, V gene, D gene, CDR3 DNA, CDR3 protein. The D gene is left open where the match is weak. Not every row has a clone size; where given, it reads once, few, many or a size class.

j_call: TRBJ1-5
clone_size: once
v_call: TRBV11-2
d_call: NA
cdr3_nt: TGTGCCAGCAGCTTGGCGCCGCATAGCAATCAGCCCCAGCATTTT
cdr3_aa: CASSLAPHSNQPQHF

j_call: TRBJ2-1
clone_size: NA
v_call: TRBV19
d_call: TRBD1
cdr3_nt: TGTGCCAGTAGTTTCCTGGACAGGGGCGCCTCCAATGAGCAGTTCTTC
cdr3_aa: CASSFLDRGASNEQFF

j_call: TRBJ2-3
clone_size: NA
v_call: TRBV7-7
d_call: NA
cdr3_nt: TGTGCTAGCAGCTTGAGTTGGACAGATACGCAGTATTTT
cdr3_aa: CASSLSWTDTQYF

j_call: TRBJ2-1
clone_size: NA
v_call: TRBV7-9
d_call: TRBD2
cdr3_nt: TGTGCCAGCAGCTTAGTGGGACTAGCGGAGCAGTTCTTC
cdr3_aa: CASSLVGLAEQFF

j_call: TRBJ1-2
clone_size: NA
v_call: TRBV30
d_call: NA
cdr3_nt: TGTGCCTGGACCCCTTCCCCCGGTAACTATGGCTACACCTTC
cdr3_aa: CAWTPSPGNYGYTF

j_call: TRBJ1-2
clone_size: few
v_call: TRBV7-9
d_call: NA
cdr3_nt: TGTGCCAGCAGCTTAGGGTGGGCCGGTACAGCTAACTATGGCTACACCTTC
cdr3_aa: CASSLGWAGTANYGYTF

j_call: TRBJ2-4
clone_size: NA
v_call: TRBV5-4
d_call: NA
cdr3_nt: TGTGCCAGCAGCTTGGGGGACCGGATAGCCAAAAACATTCAGTACTTC
cdr3_aa: CASSLGDRIAKNIQYF

j_call: TRBJ1-1
clone_size: NA
v_call: TRBV5-8
d_call: NA
cdr3_nt: TGTGCCAGCAGCTTATTTACTGAAGCTTTCTTT
cdr3_aa: CASSLFTEAFF

j_call: TRBJ2-7
clone_size: NA
v_call: TRBV6-5
d_call: TRBD1
cdr3_nt: TGTGCCAGCAGTTACTCGACAGGGGGCATCGTAGGGCAGTACTTC
cdr3_aa: CASSYSTGGIVGQYF

j_call: TRBJ2-1
clone_size: NA
v_call: TRBV11-2
d_call: NA
cdr3_nt: TGTGCCAGCAGCTTAGGTGACAATGAGCAGTTCTTC
cdr3_aa: CASSLGDNEQFF

j_call: TRBJ2-1
clone_size: NA
v_call: TRBV11-3
d_call: NA
cdr3_nt: TGTGCCAGCAGCTTAGAGTCTTCCGCGCAGAATGAGCAGTTCTTC
cdr3_aa: CASSLESSAQNEQFF

j_call: TRBJ1-2
clone_size: NA
v_call: TRBV7-2
d_call: NA
cdr3_nt: TGTGCCAGCAGCTTTGGCTCTAGGGAGGGCTACACCTTC
cdr3_aa: CASSFGSREGYTF

j_call: TRBJ2-2
clone_size: NA
v_call: TRBV4-1
d_call: TRBD2
cdr3_nt: TGCGCCAGCAGCCAGGGACTAGGTTCCGGGGAGCTGTTTTTT
cdr3_aa: CASSQGLGSGELFF

j_call: TRBJ2-7
clone_size: few
v_call: TRBV6-5
d_call: NA
cdr3_nt: TGTGCCAGCACCGACGGTTACGAGCAGTACTTC
cdr3_aa: CASTDGYEQYF

j_call: TRBJ1-1
clone_size: once
v_call: TRBV19
d_call: TRBD1
cdr3_nt: TGTGCCAGCCTCCCTGGGGACAGGGGCCGAAAGCGGGCTTTCTTT
cdr3_aa: CASLPGDRGRKRAFF

j_call: TRBJ1-2
clone_size: NA
v_call: TRBV27
d_call: NA
cdr3_nt: TGTGCCAGCAGTTTATCGGGGCAGGGCTTGGGCTACACCTTC
cdr3_aa: CASSLSGQGLGYTF

j_call: TRBJ2-3
clone_size: NA
v_call: TRBV5-8
d_call: NA
cdr3_nt: TGTGCCAGCAGCTTGGAGGGGGCGGGGGCTATCACAGATACGCAGTATTTT
cdr3_aa: CASSLEGAGAITDTQYF

j_call: TRBJ2-7
clone_size: NA
v_call: TRBV6-1
d_call: TRBD2
cdr3_nt: TGTGCCAGCAGTGAAGCGGTTGGACTAGCCTACGAGCAGTACTTC
cdr3_aa: CASSEAVGLAYEQYF

j_call: TRBJ2-7
clone_size: NA
v_call: TRBV19
d_call: NA
cdr3_nt: TGTGCATCAAGTCAGGGGCGATACTCCAACTCCTACGAGCAGTACTTC
cdr3_aa: CASSQGRYSNSYEQYF

j_call: TRBJ1-2
clone_size: NA
v_call: TRBV7-8
d_call: NA
cdr3_nt: TGTGCCAGCAGCTTTTTTCGCAGGGGAGGAGATAAAGATGGCTACACCTTC
cdr3_aa: CASSFFRRGGDKDGYTF

j_call: TRBJ1-1
clone_size: medium-sized
v_call: TRBV5-4
d_call: NA
cdr3_nt: TGTGCCAGCAGCTTGAGCCACTCTATCACTGAAGCTTTCTTT
cdr3_aa: CASSLSHSITEAFF

j_call: TRBJ2-5
clone_size: NA
v_call: TRBV11-3
d_call: NA
cdr3_nt: TGTGCCAGCAGCTTTGAGGGTGAGACCCAGTACTTC
cdr3_aa: CASSFEGETQYF

j_call: TRBJ1-5
clone_size: NA
v_call: TRBV30
d_call: NA
cdr3_nt: TGTGCCATAGCCCCCGGACCCCTTCAGCCCCAGCATTTT
cdr3_aa: CAIAPGPLQPQHF

j_call: TRBJ2-3
clone_size: NA
v_call: TRBV14
d_call: NA
cdr3_nt: TGTGCCAGCAGCCAGTCAGGGACTAGCACAGATACGCAGTATTTT
cdr3_aa: CASSQSGTSTDTQYF

j_call: TRBJ2-5
clone_size: NA
v_call: TRBV7-5
d_call: NA
cdr3_nt: TGTGACACGGCTTCAGGCAGTTTTTTACCACAAGAGACCCAGTACTTC
cdr3_aa: CDTASGSFLPQETQYF

j_call: TRBJ1-6
clone_size: NA
v_call: TRBV6-1
d_call: NA
cdr3_nt: TGTGCCAGCAGTGAAGCCAACTTCCCAAGTTCACCCCTCCACTTT
cdr3_aa: CASSEANFPSSPLHF

j_call: TRBJ1-2
clone_size: few
v_call: TRBV6-6
d_call: TRBD1
cdr3_nt: TGTGCCAGCAGTTATGGACAGGGCGGAGGCTACACCTTC
cdr3_aa: CASSYGQGGGYTF

j_call: TRBJ2-7
clone_size: medium-sized
v_call: TRBV5-6
d_call: NA
cdr3_nt: TGTGCCAGCAGCTCGGGAGGGACAGGGTCCTACGAGCAGTACTTC
cdr3_aa: CASSSGGTGSYEQYF

j_call: TRBJ2-7
clone_size: few
v_call: TRBV27
d_call: TRBD1
cdr3_nt: TGTGCCAGCAGTCTATGGATGTCACAGGGGGCTTACGAGCAGTACTTC
cdr3_aa: CASSLWMSQGAYEQYF